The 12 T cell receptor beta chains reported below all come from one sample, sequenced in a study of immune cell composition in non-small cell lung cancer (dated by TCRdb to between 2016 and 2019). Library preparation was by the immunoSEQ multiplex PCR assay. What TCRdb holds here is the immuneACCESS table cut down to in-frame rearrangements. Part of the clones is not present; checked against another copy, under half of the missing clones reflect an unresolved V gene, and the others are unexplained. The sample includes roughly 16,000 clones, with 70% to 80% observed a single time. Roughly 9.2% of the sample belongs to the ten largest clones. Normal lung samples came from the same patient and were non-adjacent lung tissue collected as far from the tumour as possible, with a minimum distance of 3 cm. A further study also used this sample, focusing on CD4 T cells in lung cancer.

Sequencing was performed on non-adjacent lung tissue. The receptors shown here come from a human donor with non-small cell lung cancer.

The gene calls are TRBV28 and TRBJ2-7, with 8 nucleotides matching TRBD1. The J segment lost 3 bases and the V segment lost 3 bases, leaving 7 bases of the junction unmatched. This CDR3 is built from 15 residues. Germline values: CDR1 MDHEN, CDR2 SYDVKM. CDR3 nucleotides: TGTGCCAGCAGTTTGGCCGGGACAGGAGACTACGAGCAGTACTTC. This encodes CASSLAGTGDYEQYF.

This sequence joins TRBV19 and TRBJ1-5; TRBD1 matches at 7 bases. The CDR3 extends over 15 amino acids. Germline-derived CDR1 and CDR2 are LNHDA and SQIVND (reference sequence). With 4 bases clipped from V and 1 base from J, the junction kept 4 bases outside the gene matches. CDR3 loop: CASSNTGASNQPQHF. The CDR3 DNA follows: TGTGCCAGTAGTAATACAGGGGCAAGCAATCAGCCCCAGCATTTT. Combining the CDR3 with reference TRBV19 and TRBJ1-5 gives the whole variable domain DGGITQSPKYLFRKEGQNVTLSCEQNLNHDAMYWYRQDPGQGLRLIYYSQIVNDFQKGDIAEGYSVSREKKESFPLTVTSAQKNPTAFYLCASSNTGASNQPQHFGDGTRLSIL.

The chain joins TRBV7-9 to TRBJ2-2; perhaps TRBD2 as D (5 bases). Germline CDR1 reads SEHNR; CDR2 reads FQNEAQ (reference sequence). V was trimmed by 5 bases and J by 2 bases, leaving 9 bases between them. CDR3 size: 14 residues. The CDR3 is CASSGRENTGELFF. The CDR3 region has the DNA TGTGCCAGCAGCGGCCGGGAAAACACCGGGGAGCTGTTTTTT.

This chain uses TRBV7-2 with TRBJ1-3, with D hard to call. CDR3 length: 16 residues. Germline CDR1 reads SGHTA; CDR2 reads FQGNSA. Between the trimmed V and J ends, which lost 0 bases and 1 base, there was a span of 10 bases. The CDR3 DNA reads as TGTGCCAGCAGCTTAGCGAGTAGGGTGTCTGGAAACACCATATATTTT. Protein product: CASSLASRVSGNTIYF.

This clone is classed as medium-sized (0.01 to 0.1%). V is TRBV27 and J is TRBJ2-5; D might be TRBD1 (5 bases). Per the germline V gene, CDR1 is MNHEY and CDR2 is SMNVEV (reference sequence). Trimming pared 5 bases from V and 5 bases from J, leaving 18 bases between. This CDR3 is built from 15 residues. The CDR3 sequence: CASSPNRAGRETQYF. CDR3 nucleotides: TGTGCCAGCAGTCCTAACCGGGCAGGGCGGGAGACCCAGTACTTC.

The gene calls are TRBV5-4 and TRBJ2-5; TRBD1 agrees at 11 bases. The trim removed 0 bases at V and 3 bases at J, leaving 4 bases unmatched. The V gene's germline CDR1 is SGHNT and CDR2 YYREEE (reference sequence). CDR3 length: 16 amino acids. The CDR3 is CASSLGRTGGEETQYF. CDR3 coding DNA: TGTGCCAGCAGCTTGGGTAGGACAGGGGGCGAAGAGACCCAGTACTTC.

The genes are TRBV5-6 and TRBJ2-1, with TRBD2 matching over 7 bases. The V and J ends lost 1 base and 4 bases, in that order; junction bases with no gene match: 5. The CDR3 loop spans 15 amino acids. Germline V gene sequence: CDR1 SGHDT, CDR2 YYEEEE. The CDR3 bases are TGTGCCAGCAGCTTGCTGGTGGGAGGGTACAATGAGCAGTTCTTC. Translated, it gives CASSLLVGGYNEQFF. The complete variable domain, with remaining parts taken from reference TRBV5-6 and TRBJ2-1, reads DAGVTQSPTHLIKTRGQQVTLRCSPKSGHDTVSWYQQALGQGPQFIFQYYEEEERQRGNFPDRFSGHQFPNYSSELNVNALLLGDSALYLCASSLLVGGYNEQFFGPGTRLTVL.

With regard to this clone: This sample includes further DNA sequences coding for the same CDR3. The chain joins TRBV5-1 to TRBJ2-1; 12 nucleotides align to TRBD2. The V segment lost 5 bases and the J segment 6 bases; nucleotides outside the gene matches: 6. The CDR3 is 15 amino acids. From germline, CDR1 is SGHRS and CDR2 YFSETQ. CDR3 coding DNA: TGCGCCAGCAGTTCATCTAGCGGGGGGGCCAATGAGCAGTTCTTC. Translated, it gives CASSSSSGGANEQFF.

CDR3 bases: TGTGCCAGCAGCGTAGTCGCCGGGACTCCCAGCACAGATACGCAGTATTTT. As protein: CASSVVAGTPSTDTQYF. The chain has TRBV9 and TRBJ2-3; possibly TRBD2 for D (6 bases). Per germline, CDR1 SGDLS and CDR2 YYNGEE. This CDR3 comprises 17 residues. V was cut by 0 bases and J by 0 bases, with 14 bases left in between.

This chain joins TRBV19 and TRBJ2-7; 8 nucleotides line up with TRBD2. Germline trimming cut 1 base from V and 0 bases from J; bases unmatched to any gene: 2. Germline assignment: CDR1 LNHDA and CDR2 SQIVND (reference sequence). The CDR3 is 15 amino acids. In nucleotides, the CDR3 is TGTGCCAGTAGTATAGGCGGGGGGAGCTCCTACGAGCAGTACTTC. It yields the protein CASSIGGGSSYEQYF.

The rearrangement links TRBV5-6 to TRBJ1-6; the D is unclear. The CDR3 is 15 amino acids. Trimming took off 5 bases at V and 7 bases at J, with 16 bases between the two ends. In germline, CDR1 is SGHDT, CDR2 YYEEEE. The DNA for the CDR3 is TGTGCCAGCAGGTCCTGGAATCGGAAAAATTCACCCCTCCACTTT. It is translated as CASRSWNRKNSPLHF.

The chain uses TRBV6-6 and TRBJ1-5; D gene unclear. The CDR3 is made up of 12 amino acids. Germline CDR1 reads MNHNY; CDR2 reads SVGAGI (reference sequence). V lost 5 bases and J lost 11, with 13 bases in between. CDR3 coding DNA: TGTGCCAGCAGTGCCGTCGGACGGGCCCAGCATTTT. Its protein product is CASSAVGRAQHF.